Shown below are 2 T cell receptor beta chains from a single sample sequenced in a study of response to subunit inactivated influenza vaccine. TCRdb re-called the RT-PCR reads with MiXCR, one entry per CDR3 protein. The sample lists roughly 160,000 distinct CDR3 sequences, roughly 10% occurring once. Sequenced here: non-naive T cells sorted from PBMCs, sampled 35 to 45 days after vaccination. All receptors come from a man aged 45-65 years who received an inactivated influenza vaccine.

This clonotype was seen repeatedly, ten times or more. This sequence joins TRBV5-1 and TRBJ2-1; TRBD2 agrees at 7 bases. The CDR3 is 13 residues long. CDR1 SGHRS and CDR2 YFSETQ come from the germline V gene. The V and J ends lost 3 bases and 8 bases, in that order; junction bases with no gene match: 5. The CDR3 sequence: CASSSGGFDEQFF. CDR3 nucleotide sequence: TGCGCCAGCAGCTCGGGGGGTTTCGATGAGCAGTTCTTC.

The rearrangement links TRBV20-1 to TRBJ2-5; 8 bases are shared with TRBD2. Germline CDR1 is DFQATT and CDR2 is SNEGSKA (reference sequence). The CDR3 is 17 residues long. The V gene end was trimmed by 0 bases and the J gene end by 5 bases; junction bases not matched to a gene: 14. The CDR3 loop is CSAREHHWRGAGETQYF. The CDR3 DNA reads as TGCAGTGCTAGAGAGCACCACTGGCGGGGGGCAGGGGAGACCCAGTACTTC.